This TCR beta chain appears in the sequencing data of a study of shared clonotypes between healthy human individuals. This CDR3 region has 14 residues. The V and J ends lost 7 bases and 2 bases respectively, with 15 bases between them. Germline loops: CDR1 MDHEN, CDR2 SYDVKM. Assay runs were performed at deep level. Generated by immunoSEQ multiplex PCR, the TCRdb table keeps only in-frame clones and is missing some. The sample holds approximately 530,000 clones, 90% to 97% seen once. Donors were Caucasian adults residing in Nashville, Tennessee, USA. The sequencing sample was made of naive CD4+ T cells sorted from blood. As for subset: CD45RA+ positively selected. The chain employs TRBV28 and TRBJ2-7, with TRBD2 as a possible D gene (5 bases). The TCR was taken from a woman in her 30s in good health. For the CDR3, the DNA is TGTGCCAGCACACGAGCGGACCTCCCCTACGAGCAGTACTTC. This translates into CASTRADLPYEQYF.